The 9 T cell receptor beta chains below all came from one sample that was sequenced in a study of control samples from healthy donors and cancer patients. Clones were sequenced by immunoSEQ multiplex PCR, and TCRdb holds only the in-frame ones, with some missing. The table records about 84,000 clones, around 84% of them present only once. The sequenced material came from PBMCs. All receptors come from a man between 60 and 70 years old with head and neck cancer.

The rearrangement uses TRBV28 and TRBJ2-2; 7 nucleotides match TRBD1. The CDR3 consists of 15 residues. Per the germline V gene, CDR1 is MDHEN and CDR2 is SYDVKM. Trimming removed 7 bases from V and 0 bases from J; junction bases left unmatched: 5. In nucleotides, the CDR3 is TGTGCCAGCACTAACGGACAGGCGAACACCGGGGAGCTGTTTTTT. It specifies CASTNGQANTGELFF.

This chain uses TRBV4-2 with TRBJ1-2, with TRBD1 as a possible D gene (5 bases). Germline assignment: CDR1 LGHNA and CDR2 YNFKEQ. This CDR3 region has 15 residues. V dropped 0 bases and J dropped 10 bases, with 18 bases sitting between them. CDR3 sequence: CASSQDRGPEGAYTF. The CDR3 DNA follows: TGTGCCAGCAGCCAAGATCGGGGTCCGGAAGGGGCCTACACCTTC.

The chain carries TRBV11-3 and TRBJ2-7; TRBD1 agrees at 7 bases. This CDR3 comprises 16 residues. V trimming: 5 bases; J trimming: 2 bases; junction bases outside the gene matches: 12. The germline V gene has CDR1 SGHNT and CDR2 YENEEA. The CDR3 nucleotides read TGTGCCAGCAGCGCCTCGGGACAGCCCAACACCTACGAGCAGTACTTC. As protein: CASSASGQPNTYEQYF.

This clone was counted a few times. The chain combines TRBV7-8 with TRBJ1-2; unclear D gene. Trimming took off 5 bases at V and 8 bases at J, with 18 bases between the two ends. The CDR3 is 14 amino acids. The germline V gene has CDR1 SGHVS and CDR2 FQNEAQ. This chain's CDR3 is CASSLPGEGRGYTF. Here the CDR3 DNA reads TGTGCCAGCAGCCTCCCGGGAGAGGGCCGGGGCTACACCTTC.

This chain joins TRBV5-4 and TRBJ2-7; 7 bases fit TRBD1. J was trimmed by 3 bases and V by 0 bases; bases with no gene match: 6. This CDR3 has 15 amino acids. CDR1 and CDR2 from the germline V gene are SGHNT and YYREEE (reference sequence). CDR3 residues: CASSLGDRDSYEQYF. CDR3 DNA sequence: TGTGCCAGCAGCTTGGGGGACCGGGACAGCTACGAGCAGTACTTC.

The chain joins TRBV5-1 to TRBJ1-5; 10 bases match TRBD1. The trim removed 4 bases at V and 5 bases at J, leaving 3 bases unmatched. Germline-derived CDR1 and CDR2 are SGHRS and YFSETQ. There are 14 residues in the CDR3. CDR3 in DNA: TGCGCCAGCAGCCCCGGGACAGGGGATCAGCCCCAGCATTTT. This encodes CASSPGTGDQPQHF.

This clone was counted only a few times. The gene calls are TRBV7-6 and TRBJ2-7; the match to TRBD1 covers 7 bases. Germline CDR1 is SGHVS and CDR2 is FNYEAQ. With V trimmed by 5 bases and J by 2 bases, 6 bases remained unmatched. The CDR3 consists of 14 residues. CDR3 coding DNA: TGTGCCAGCAGCCCCCGACAGGGAGCCTACGAGCAGTACTTC. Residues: CASSPRQGAYEQYF.

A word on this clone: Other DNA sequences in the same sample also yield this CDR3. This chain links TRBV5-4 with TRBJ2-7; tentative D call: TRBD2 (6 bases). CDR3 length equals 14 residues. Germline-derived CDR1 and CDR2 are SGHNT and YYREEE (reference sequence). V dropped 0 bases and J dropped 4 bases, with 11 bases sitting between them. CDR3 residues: CASSLGRGGYEQYF. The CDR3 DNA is TGTGCCAGCAGCTTGGGAAGAGGAGGGTACGAGCAGTACTTC.

The CDR3 nucleotides read TGTGCCAGCAGTTTAAGGGTGGTCCATACGCAGTATTTT. It translates to CASSLRVVHTQYF. V and J are TRBV12-3 or TRBV12-4 and TRBJ2-3, with D unclear. The CDR3 is 13 amino acids. Trimming left V 2 bases short and J 7 bases short, with 10 bases between.